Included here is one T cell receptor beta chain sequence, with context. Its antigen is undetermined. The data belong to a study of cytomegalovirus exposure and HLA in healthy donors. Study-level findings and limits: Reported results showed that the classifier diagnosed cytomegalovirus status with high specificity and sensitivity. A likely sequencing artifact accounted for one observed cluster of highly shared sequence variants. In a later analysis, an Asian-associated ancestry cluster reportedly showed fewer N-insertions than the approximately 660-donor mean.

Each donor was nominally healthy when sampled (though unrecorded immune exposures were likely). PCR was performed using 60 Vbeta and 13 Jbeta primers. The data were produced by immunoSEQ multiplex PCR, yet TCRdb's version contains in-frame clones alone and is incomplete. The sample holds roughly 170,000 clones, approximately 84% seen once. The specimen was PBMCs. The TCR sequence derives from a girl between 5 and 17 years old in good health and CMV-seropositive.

CDR3 bases: TGCGCCAGCAGCATCCGGACAGGAGGTTGGGAGACCCAGTACTTC. The encoded protein is CASSIRTGGWETQYF. The rearrangement links TRBV5-1 to TRBJ2-5, with 7 positions matching TRBD1. The trim removed 4 bases at V and 5 bases at J, leaving 11 bases unmatched. This CDR3 is built from 15 residues. Germline loops: CDR1 SGHRS, CDR2 YFSETQ.